These T cell receptor beta chains were read from a single sample in a study of blood T cell repertoires in COVID-19. Profiled with immunoSEQ multiplex PCR; TCRdb holds only in-frame clones, not every one. The sample holds hundreds of thousands of clones, about four fifths seen once. Sample: PBMCs or T cells enriched from blood (not recorded which). These receptors were obtained from a middle-aged woman who had been exposed to COVID-19. CDR3s include the opening cysteine and the closing phenylalanine or tryptophan. D genes are given only for firm matches. Rows give clone size only sometimes, using once, few, many, or a class for an expanded clone.

clone_size,d_call,v_call,j_call,cdr3_nt,cdr3_aa
-,TRBD1,TRBV5-6,TRBJ1-6,TGTGCCAGCAGCTTGGGTTTTGGACAGGGAAATTCACCCCTCCACTTT,CASSLGFGQGNSPLHF
-,-,TRBV3-1/TRBV3-2,TRBJ2-1,TGTGCCAGCAGCCAAGCTCGGGGGGAGCAGTTCTTC,CASSQARGEQFF
-,-,TRBV10-3,TRBJ2-1,TGTGCCATCAGTGAACGAGACGGAGACAATGAGCAGTTCTTC,CAISERDGDNEQFF
few,TRBD2,TRBV3-1/TRBV3-2,TRBJ2-3,TGTGCCAGCAGCCAAGAGGAGGGACTAGCGGGGGGGCTGACAGATACGCAGTATTTT,CASSQEEGLAGGLTDTQYF
-,TRBD1,TRBV19,TRBJ1-5,TGTGCCAGTAGTATAACGGGACAGGGGTCTTGGCAGCCCCAGCATTTT,CASSITGQGSWQPQHF
-,TRBD2,TRBV7-2,TRBJ2-4,TGTGCCAGCAGCTTACCCTCTCCCGGGGGGAACATTCAGTACTTC,CASSLPSPGGNIQYF
-,TRBD2,TRBV7-2,TRBJ2-3,TGTGCCAGCAGCGAGACCGGGACTAGGGGCGCGGATACGCAGTATTTT,CASSETGTRGADTQYF
-,-,TRBV11-3,TRBJ1-1,TGTGCCAGCAGCTTAGGGCATGGGAGGGGGGCTGAAGCTTTCTTT,CASSLGHGRGAEAFF
-,TRBD1,TRBV29-1,TRBJ2-5,TGCAGCGTTGAGGGGACAGGAATTAAAGAGACCCAGTACTTC,CSVEGTGIKETQYF
-,-,TRBV19,TRBJ1-1,TGTGCCAGTAGGCTTGGGCAGAACACTGAAGCTTTCTTT,CASRLGQNTEAFF
-,-,TRBV7-9,TRBJ1-4,TGTGCCAGCAGCTCTCTTACAGGCGCAACTAATGAAAAACTGTTTTTT,CASSSLTGATNEKLFF
-,-,TRBV5-6,TRBJ1-1,TGTGCCAGCAGCCAGACAGGAGGATTGTCTGAAGCTTTCTTT,CASSQTGGLSEAFF
-,TRBD2,TRBV19,TRBJ2-1,TGTGCCAGTAGTATTAGGGTAAGGCGGGGGGACAATGAGCAGTTCTTC,CASSIRVRRGDNEQFF
-,TRBD1,TRBV4-1,TRBJ1-2,TGCGCCAGCAGCAAAAGCCCCCTAACAGGGGCCCATGGCTACACCTTC,CASSKSPLTGAHGYTF
-,-,TRBV18,TRBJ1-1,TGTGCCAGCTCTCCTTCTTCCGCTGAAGCTTTCTTT,CASSPSSAEAFF
-,-,TRBV4-1,TRBJ1-4,TGCGCCAGCAGCCGGCTATCGGGACTTAATGAAAAACTGTTTTTT,CASSRLSGLNEKLFF
once,-,TRBV25-1,TRBJ2-5,TGTGCCAGCAGTGAATCCCCCCGGGGGATCCAAGAGACCCAGTACTTC,CASSESPRGIQETQYF
-,TRBD2,TRBV7-2,TRBJ2-3,TGTGCCAGCAGCTTAGCGGCGCTAGCGGGGGGGCGTACTAGCACAGATACGCAGTATTTT,CASSLAALAGGRTSTDTQYF
-,TRBD2,TRBV3-1/TRBV3-2,TRBJ2-7,TGTGCCAGCAGCCACGGACTAGCGACCTACGAGCAGTACTTC,CASSHGLATYEQYF
-,TRBD1,TRBV11-3,TRBJ1-1,TGTGCCAGCAGCTTCAGGACAGGGGGCGCGACGGCTTTCTTT,CASSFRTGGATAFF
-,-,TRBV3-1/TRBV3-2,TRBJ1-3,TGTGCCAGCAGCCCACGCGGGACTGGAAACACCATATATTTT,CASSPRGTGNTIYF
few,-,TRBV2,TRBJ2-1,TGTGCCAGCAGTGAAGAGGGAGCGCCTTACAATGAGCAGTTCTTC,CASSEEGAPYNEQFF
-,TRBD1,TRBV7-3,TRBJ1-5,TGTGCCAGCAGCTTCGGGACAGGGCAGGGAACGGGCAATCAGCCCCAGCATTTT,CASSFGTGQGTGNQPQHF
-,-,TRBV5-1,TRBJ1-1,TGCGCCAGCACCCCTCGAGGATCGAACACTGAAGCTTTCTTT,CASTPRGSNTEAFF
few,-,TRBV6-1,TRBJ1-5,TGTGCCAGCAGTGAACAAAGCAATCAGCCCCAGCATTTT,CASSEQSNQPQHF
-,TRBD1,TRBV5-1,TRBJ2-3,TGCGCCAGCAGCTTGAACAGGGGGACAGATACGCAGTATTTT,CASSLNRGTDTQYF
-,TRBD1,TRBV5-8,TRBJ1-6,TGTGCCAGCAGCCCGACCCCCCGGGACAGGACGACCTACTATAATTCACCCCTCCACTTT,CASSPTPRDRTTYYNSPLHF
-,TRBD1,TRBV5-5,TRBJ2-1,TGTGCCAGCAGCCAAACAGGGGACGGCAATGAGCAGTTCTTC,CASSQTGDGNEQFF
-,-,TRBV3-1/TRBV3-2,TRBJ2-5,TGTGCCAGCAGCCAAGATCCCCGGACTAAAGAGACCCAGTACTTC,CASSQDPRTKETQYF
once,TRBD1,TRBV19,TRBJ1-4,TGTGCCAGTAGTCCCCGGGACAGGGTTAATGAAAAACTGTTTTTT,CASSPRDRVNEKLFF
-,TRBD1,TRBV12-3/TRBV12-4,TRBJ2-1,TGTGCCAGCACGGGACAGGGCCGCAATGAGCAGTTCTTC,CASTGQGRNEQFF
-,-,TRBV11-3,TRBJ2-2,TGTGCCAGCAGCTTGAGCACCGGGGAGCTGTTTTTT,CASSLSTGELFF
-,TRBD1,TRBV27,TRBJ2-7,TGTGCCAGCAGTTTGGTTAGGGGACAGGGGTACGAGCAGTACTTC,CASSLVRGQGYEQYF
-,-,TRBV19,TRBJ2-6,TGTGCCAGCCGGGACATCTACTCTGGGGCCAACGTCCTGACTTTC,CASRDIYSGANVLTF
once,-,TRBV7-2,TRBJ1-6,TGTGCCAGCAGCTTAGGCCACGTGCTTACAGATTCACCCCTCCACTTT,CASSLGHVLTDSPLHF
-,-,TRBV5-1,TRBJ2-1,TGCGCCAGCAGCCCGGACAGAACCAATGAGCAGTTCTTC,CASSPDRTNEQFF
once,-,TRBV6-5,TRBJ1-5,TGTGCCAGCAGTTACTCTTCGACACAGGATCAGCCCCAGCATTTT,CASSYSSTQDQPQHF
-,TRBD1,TRBV28,TRBJ1-2,TGTGCCAGCAGTTCGACAGGGGGCGCAGGCTATGGCTACACCTTC,CASSSTGGAGYGYTF
-,-,TRBV4-1,TRBJ1-4,TGCGCCAGCAGCGAACGCGACATACGCGTCTCTAATGAAAAACTGTTTTTT,CASSERDIRVSNEKLFF
-,TRBD1,TRBV5-1,TRBJ1-1,TGCGCCAGCAGGGTTTCCGCGGGACAGGGAATGAACACTGAAGCTTTCTTT,CASRVSAGQGMNTEAFF
many,TRBD1,TRBV11-2,TRBJ1-1,TGTGCCAGCAGCAGGACAGGGCGGTCTGAAGCTTTCTTT,CASSRTGRSEAFF
-,-,TRBV7-3,TRBJ1-1,TGTGCCAGCAGCCTCTCGGGACTCAACACTGAAGCTTTCTTT,CASSLSGLNTEAFF
once,TRBD1,TRBV7-8,TRBJ2-5,TGTGCCAGCAGCCCGGACAGGGGAAGACAGGAGACCCAGTACTTC,CASSPDRGRQETQYF
-,TRBD2,TRBV4-3,TRBJ2-7,TGCGCCAGCAGCCAAGATAAGGGGACTAGCGGGGGATTTACCCCATACGAGCAGTACTTC,CASSQDKGTSGGFTPYEQYF
-,-,TRBV19,TRBJ1-5,TGTGCCAGTAGTATAGACGGGGGTCTGCTTAGCAATCAGCCCCAGCATTTT,CASSIDGGLLSNQPQHF
-,-,TRBV19,TRBJ1-2,TGTGCCAGTACCCGGATCGGGGTAGGTGGCTACACCTTC,CASTRIGVGGYTF
-,TRBD1,TRBV13,TRBJ1-1,TGTGCCAGCAGTACTACCGGGACAGGGGCCACTGAAGCTTTCTTT,CASSTTGTGATEAFF
-,-,TRBV9,TRBJ2-2,TGTGCCAGCAGCCCTACCGGGATGGAGCTGTTTTTT,CASSPTGMELFF
few,-,TRBV25-1,TRBJ2-5,TGTGCCAGCAGTGAATCCTCTGGGGCAACAAACCAAGAGACCCAGTACTTC,CASSESSGATNQETQYF
-,TRBD1,TRBV5-1,TRBJ1-2,TGCGCCAGCAGCTCTGGACAGGGGGCTATCTATGGCTACACCTTC,CASSSGQGAIYGYTF
few,-,TRBV7-8,TRBJ1-1,TGTGCCAGCAGCTTATCGGGGGGCAGAGCTTTCTTT,CASSLSGGRAFF
-,-,TRBV30,TRBJ1-4,TGTGCCTGGAAACAGGGATGGGCTAATGAAAAACTGTTTTTT,CAWKQGWANEKLFF
-,TRBD1,TRBV4-1,TRBJ1-3,TGCGCCAGCAGCAGGACAGGGGCCGGGAGCTCTGGAAACACCATATATTTT,CASSRTGAGSSGNTIYF
-,-,TRBV6-5,TRBJ1-2,TGTGCCAGCTTTTCAGGGTATGGCTATGGCTACACCTTC,CASFSGYGYGYTF
-,TRBD1,TRBV28,TRBJ1-5,TGTGCCAGCAGCGTCGGGGGACAGAAGAATCAGCCCCAGCATTTT,CASSVGGQKNQPQHF